This record covers a single T cell receptor beta chain. This record comes from a study of T cell changes during pregnancy in multiple sclerosis. The CDR3 sequence is 15 residues long. Trimming left V 2 bases short and J 4 bases short, with 14 bases between. Germline assignment: CDR1 SGHDN and CDR2 FVKESK. Measured with immunoSEQ multiplex PCR; TCRdb has only the in-frame clones, and not every one. The top ten hold under 0.3% of the sample, which has about 50,000 clones, approximately 91% seen once. The chain links TRBV14 to TRBJ1-2; perhaps TRBD1 as D (6 bases). This clonotype originated in a female donor with multiple sclerosis, enrolled in a pregnancy study. The source was CD4+ T cells from peripheral blood mononuclear cells, collected in the second trimester of pregnancy. CDR3 residues: CASSQIFQGFYGYTF. Here the CDR3 DNA reads TGTGCCAGCAGCCAAATCTTCCAGGGGTTCTATGGCTACACCTTC.